One sample yielded the 26 T cell receptor beta chains listed below, sequenced in a study of T cells in Graves' hyperthyroidism and ophthalmopathy. The CDR3 regions of TCR beta were amplified from RNA transcripts. An initial round of RT-PCR targeting the TCR CDR3 relied on the HTBI primer set. Using its own MiXCR run on the multiplex PCR reads, TCRdb lists one record per CDR3 protein. The table has fewer than 350,000 distinct CDR3 sequences, roughly 14% seen once. The sample consisted of blood. These TCRs come from a woman in her thirties with Graves' hyperthyroidism that later progressed to Graves' ophthalmopathy.

This clonotype was counted ten times or more. This chain joins TRBV27 and TRBJ2-7; 7 bases agree with TRBD2. In germline, CDR1 is MNHEY, CDR2 SMNVEV (reference sequence). The V gene end was trimmed by 5 bases and the J gene end by 3 bases; junction bases not matched to a gene: 10. The CDR3 sequence is 15 residues long. CDR3 protein: CASSIGLVGGYEQYF. DNA of the CDR3: TGTGCCAGCAGTATCGGACTAGTCGGAGGCTACGAGCAGTACTTC.

This clonotype was seen ten or more times. This rearrangement joins TRBV6-1 to TRBJ2-1; D remains ambiguous. The germline V gene encodes CDR1 MNHNS and CDR2 SASEGT. This CDR3 region has 16 residues. V was trimmed by 5 bases and J by 0 bases, leaving 14 bases between them. Here the CDR3 reads CASSSLTAGSYNEQFF. Here the CDR3 DNA reads TGTGCCAGCAGTTCCCTCACCGCTGGCTCCTACAATGAGCAGTTCTTC.

Ten or more counts support this clonotype. The chain recombines TRBV6-2 or TRBV6-3 with TRBJ2-1, with D maybe TRBD2 (5 bases). This CDR3 region has 16 residues. Germline assignment: CDR1 MNHEY and CDR2 SVGEGT. The germline V and J ends were trimmed by 6 bases and 5 bases, with 20 bases remaining between them. The CDR3 nucleotides are TGTGCCAGCAGAGCTAGAGCGGTAAACCTAGACAATGAGCAGTTCTTC. Translation: CASRARAVNLDNEQFF.

The chain is built from TRBV6-5 and TRBJ2-7, with TRBD1 as a possible D gene (6 bases). CDR1 is MNHEY, CDR2 SVGAGI, per germline. CDR3 length equals 14 residues. V lost 2 bases to trimming and J lost 2 bases, with 10 bases between them. The CDR3 loop is CASSYHDRPYEQYF. In DNA form, the CDR3 reads TGTGCCAGCAGTTACCACGACAGGCCCTACGAGCAGTACTTC.

This clonotype was counted at least ten times. This chain connects TRBV28 to TRBJ1-4; no definite D call. Between the trimmed V and J ends, which lost 3 bases and 5 bases, there was a span of 7 bases. Germline V lookup: CDR1 MDHEN, CDR2 SYDVKM. The CDR3 is 13 residues long. DNA of the CDR3: TGTGCCAGCAGTTTGCTGCAGAATGAAAAACTGTTTTTT. Amino acids: CASSLLQNEKLFF.

This clonotype was found a few times. The CDR3 sequence is CASSARQGNEKLFF. The CDR3, as DNA: TGTGCCAGCAGCGCCAGACAGGGGAATGAAAAACTGTTTTTT. This sequence joins TRBV9 and TRBJ1-4; TRBD1 agrees at 8 bases. Germline V gives CDR1 SGDLS, CDR2 YYNGEE. The CDR3 has 14 residues. Unmatched junction bases numbered 3, after V lost 3 bases and J lost 5 bases.

The chain couples TRBV7-2 to TRBJ2-3; D possibly corresponds to TRBD1 (6 bases). The CDR3 totals 14 residues. Germline assignment: CDR1 SGHTA and CDR2 FQGNSA. Deletions cut 3 bases from V and 4 bases from J, with 11 bases between. The CDR3 DNA reads as TGTGCCAGCAGCTTTTCTAACAGGGCAGATACGCAGTATTTT. Its translation: CASSFSNRADTQYF.

This clonotype was seen ten or more times. The rearrangement joins TRBV5-1 to TRBJ2-1, with unresolved D. Germline CDR1 and CDR2: SGHRS and YFSETQ. This CDR3 contains 11 residues. The V end was cut by 8 bases, the J end by 5 bases, with 8 bases between. The CDR3 reads CASQHNNEQFF. The CDR3, as DNA: TGCGCCAGTCAGCACAACAATGAGCAGTTCTTC.

In regard to this clonotype: The junction departs from the called germline gene at one end, perhaps through a read error. The chain has TRBV30 and TRBJ2-7, with TRBD2 matching 7 bases. The CDR3 loop spans 14 amino acids. Germline V CDR1 and CDR2: GTSNPN, SVGIG (reference sequence). The chain's CDR3 is CARSVGGKSYEQYF. The DNA of the CDR3 is TGTGCCCGGAGTGTGGGGGGGAAAAGCTACGAGCAGTACTTC. The whole variable domain, remainder taken from reference TRBV30 and TRBJ2-7, is SQTIHQWPATLVQPVGSPLSLECTVEGTSNPNLYWYRQAAGRGLQLLFYSVGIGQISSEVPQNLSASRPQDRQFILSSKKLLLSDSGFYLCARSVGGKSYEQYFGPGTRLTVT.

This chain uses TRBV28 with TRBJ2-6, with TRBD1 identical over 8 bases. Germline values: CDR1 MDHEN, CDR2 SYDVKM. Trimming at V came to 10 bases and at J to 2 bases, leaving 7 bases not matched to a gene. The CDR3 is 15 amino acids. This CDR3 reads CATDRGEAGANVLTF. CDR3 nucleotide sequence: TGTGCCACCGACAGGGGAGAAGCTGGGGCCAACGTCCTGACTTTC.

This clonotype was seen a few times. V gene TRBV4-1 combines with J gene TRBJ1-3; D call uncertain. The CDR3 extends over 18 amino acids. V lost 0 bases and J lost 0, with 15 bases in between. CDR1 and CDR2 (germline): MGHRA, YSYEKL. In DNA, the CDR3 is TGCGCCAGCAGCCAAGATCAGGCAGGTACTCTCTCTGGAAACACCATATATTTT. This gives the protein CASSQDQAGTLSGNTIYF.

This clonotype was counted ten times or more. This chain connects TRBV13 to TRBJ2-1; a possible D gene is TRBD1 (6 bases). V shed 7 bases and J shed 7 bases, with 11 bases lying between them. The CDR3 is made up of 12 amino acids. Per germline, CDR1 PRHDT and CDR2 FYEKMQ (reference sequence). CDR3 sequence (DNA): TGTGCCAGCACCGAAAGGGGGAATGAGCAGTTCTTC. Its protein is CASTERGNEQFF.

This clonotype was observed many times. This chain uses TRBV6-1 with TRBJ2-3, with D possibly TRBD2 on 5 matching bases. Trimming removed 10 bases from V and 4 bases from J, with 21 bases in between. The CDR3 runs to 15 residues. Germline-derived CDR1 and CDR2 are MNHNS and SASEGT. CDR3 nucleotides: TGTGCCACCCAGCGGTTGGCGGAACCGTCAGATACGCAGTATTTT. It specifies CATQRLAEPSDTQYF.

A remark on this clonotype: A single base separates this from a much larger clone, so it may be a read error. The rearrangement uses TRBV7-8 and TRBJ2-1, with 9 nucleotides matching TRBD2. The CDR3 totals 18 residues. Germline CDR1 SGHVS, CDR2 FQNEAQ. The CDR3 sequence is CASSLARIAGGSYNERFF. The CDR3 DNA reads TGTGCCAGCAGCTTAGCGCGGATCGCGGGAGGGTCATACAATGAGCGGTTCTTC.

This clonotype appeared a few times. The chain couples TRBV9 to TRBJ1-6; 7 bases fit TRBD1. Germline assignment: CDR1 SGDLS and CDR2 YYNGEE. The V and J ends lost 5 bases and 5 bases, in that order; junction bases with no gene match: 7. This CDR3 spans 15 amino acids. CDR3 residues: CASRAGTANNSPLHF. In DNA form, the CDR3 reads TGTGCCAGCAGGGCCGGGACAGCGAATAATTCACCCCTCCACTTT.

There are a few counts of this clonotype. V gene TRBV30 combines with J gene TRBJ2-3; D ambiguous. The CDR3 spans 12 residues. The V gene's germline CDR1 is GTSNPN and CDR2 SVGIG (reference sequence). Between the trimmed V and J ends, which lost 3 bases and 4 bases, there was a span of 8 bases. This CDR3 is CAWRGNPDTQYF. CDR3 coding DNA: TGTGCCTGGAGGGGGAACCCAGATACGCAGTATTTT.

This clonotype was found many times. The rearrangement joins TRBV5-1 to TRBJ2-3; 13 positions match TRBD2. Germline V gene sequence: CDR1 SGHRS, CDR2 YFSETQ. This CDR3 comprises 17 residues. Trimming cost V 4 bases and J 0 bases; bases outside gene matches: 5. The CDR3 protein is CASSPLAGGRSTDTQYF. The CDR3 bases are TGCGCCAGCAGCCCACTAGCGGGAGGGCGGAGCACAGATACGCAGTATTTT.

The chain is built from TRBV20-1 and TRBJ1-5; TRBD1 aligns across 9 bases. The CDR3 has 12 residues. Per germline, CDR1 DFQATT and CDR2 SNEGSKA (reference sequence). V dropped 4 bases and J dropped 6; count of bases not matched to a gene: 1. CDR3 bases: TGCAGTGCTAAGGACAGGGGTCAGCCCCAGCATTTT. This gives the protein CSAKDRGQPQHF.

This clonotype was seen repeatedly, ten times or more. The chain joins TRBV30 to TRBJ1-1; no clear D gene. The CDR3 runs to 13 residues. The V end was cut by 2 bases, the J end by 4 bases, with 11 bases between. CDR1 is GTSNPN and CDR2 is SVGIG in the germline V gene (reference sequence). CDR3 sequence (DNA): TGTGCCTGGAGTCGAGGGATGGGCACTGAAGCTTTCTTT. It codes for CAWSRGMGTEAFF.

The chain combines TRBV30 with TRBJ2-3; 14 nucleotides line up with TRBD2. The CDR3 is 16 residues long. The V gene end was trimmed by 0 bases and the J gene end by 4 bases; junction bases not matched to a gene: 3. Looked up from germline, CDR1 is GTSNPN and CDR2 is SVGIG (reference sequence). CDR3 loop: CAWSVGTSGGSDTQYF. For the CDR3, the DNA is TGTGCCTGGAGTGTAGGGACTAGCGGGGGCTCAGATACGCAGTATTTT.

Concerning this clonotype: A junction boundary mismatches the germline segment, possibly from a read error. The chain couples TRBV6-8 to TRBJ1-2, with unresolved D. CDR3 size: 9 residues. Germline-derived CDR1 and CDR2 are MNHGY and SAAAGT. The CDR3 sequence: CACSYGYTF. CDR3 bases: TGTGCCTGCAGTTATGGCTACACCTTC.

The sample holds many counts of this clonotype. The genes are TRBV2 and TRBJ2-5; D call uncertain. The V and J ends lost 2 bases and 3 bases respectively, with 4 bases between them. Germline values: CDR1 SNHLY, CDR2 FYNNEI. The CDR3 consists of 12 residues. In DNA form, the CDR3 reads TGTGCCAGCAGTGAATGGAAAGAGACCCAGTACTTC. Translating it yields CASSEWKETQYF. The full variable domain, completed using reference TRBV2 and TRBJ2-5, is EPEVTQTPSHQVTQMGQEVILRCVPISNHLYFYWYRQILGQKVEFLVSFYNNEISEKSEIFDDQFSVERPDGSNFTLKIRSTKLEDSAMYFCASSEWKETQYFGPGTRLLVL.

V is TRBV28 and J is TRBJ1-1, with 7 bases aligning to TRBD1. This CDR3 region has 15 residues. From germline, CDR1 is MDHEN and CDR2 SYDVKM. Trimming at V came to 11 bases and at J to 6 bases, leaving 18 bases not matched to a gene. The CDR3 sequence: CAGGGGGTAKPEAFF. In nucleotides, the CDR3 is TGTGCCGGGGGGGGGGGGGGGACAGCGAAGCCTGAAGCTTTCTTT. Full variable domain (outside the CDR3, taken from reference TRBV28 and TRBJ1-1): DVKVTQSSRYLVKRTGEKVFLECVQDMDHENMFWYRQDPGLGLRLIYFSYDVKMKEKGDIPEGYSVSREKKERFSLILESASTNQTSMYLCAGGGGGTAKPEAFFGQGTRLTVV.

This clonotype was seen many times. The V gene is TRBV20-1, the J gene TRBJ2-7, with 7 positions matching TRBD1. V gave up 7 bases and J gave up 2 bases; unmatched junction bases: 8. The CDR3 has 13 residues. Per germline, CDR1 DFQATT and CDR2 SNEGSKA (reference sequence). The DNA of the CDR3 is TGCAGTGGGGATGGGACAGAGACCTACGAGCAGTACTTC. This codes for CSGDGTETYEQYF.

In this sample, this clonotype turned up many times. This chain connects TRBV7-9 to TRBJ2-1, with D perhaps being TRBD1 or TRBD2 (5 bases each). The CDR3 is made up of 15 amino acids. Trimming removed 7 bases at V and 3 bases at J, with 16 bases between. Germline values: CDR1 SEHNR, CDR2 FQNEAQ (reference sequence). In nucleotides, the CDR3 is TGTGCCAGCAAGAGGGGCCGTATCGGCTACAATGAGCAGTTCTTC. Translated, it gives CASKRGRIGYNEQFF.

In this sample, this clonotype turned up many times. V and J are TRBV27 and TRBJ1-2; D possibly corresponds to TRBD1 (5 bases). CDR3 length: 11 amino acids. In germline, CDR1 is MNHEY, CDR2 SMNVEV (reference sequence). Between the trimmed V and J ends, which lost 10 bases and 5 bases, there was a span of 11 bases. The CDR3 bases are TGTGCCATCGCAGGGTGGTATGGCTACACCTTC. Protein sequence: CAIAGWYGYTF.